The rows below give T cell receptor beta chains drawn from one sample of a study of shared clonotypes between healthy human individuals. Profiling relied on immunoSEQ multiplex PCR, and the TCRdb table lists in-frame clones only, not all of them. This sample carries some 2,000,000 clones, less than 95% of them seen once, and the ten largest clones take 0.9% to 1.3%. The source material was naive CD8+ T cells sorted from blood. Receptor source: a man younger than 35 in good health. The CDR3 runs from the conserved cysteine through the conserved F or W. A D gene is named only where the DNA matches it firmly. Clone size is stated in some rows and not others, as once, few, many or a class when expanded.

.	TRBV28	.	TRBJ1-4	CASSLSEKLFF	TGTGCCAGCAGTTTGTCTGAAAAACTGTTTTTT
TRBD1	TRBV2	once	TRBJ1-4	CASHIRQGGNEKLFF	TGTGCCAGCCATATCAGACAGGGAGGGAATGAAAAACTGTTTTTT
TRBD2	TRBV9	.	TRBJ2-1	CASSVGLAGGYEQFF	TGTGCCAGCAGCGTAGGTCTAGCGGGGGGTTATGAGCAGTTCTTC
TRBD2	TRBV5-4	.	TRBJ2-1	CASSLSGDNEQFF	TGTGCCAGCAGCTTGAGCGGGGACAATGAGCAGTTCTTC
.	TRBV10-3	.	TRBJ2-1	CAISVPGGDNEQFF	TGTGCCATCAGTGTCCCCGGGGGAGACAATGAGCAGTTCTTC
TRBD1	TRBV6-5	.	TRBJ2-1	CASRTQTGDEQFF	TGTGCCAGCAGAACCCAGACAGGGGATGAGCAGTTCTTC
TRBD1	TRBV4-3	.	TRBJ1-1	CASSQVWDRENTEAFF	TGCGCCAGCAGCCAAGTTTGGGACAGGGAGAACACTGAAGCTTTCTTT
.	TRBV11-2	.	TRBJ1-1	CASSLGGATEAFF	TGTGCCAGCAGCTTAGGGGGTGCCACTGAAGCTTTCTTT
.	TRBV5-4	.	TRBJ2-5	CASSLAETQYF	TGTGCCAGCAGCTTGGCCGAGACCCAGTACTTC
TRBD2	TRBV29-1	.	TRBJ2-2	CSVRTSGRTGTGELFF	TGCAGCGTTCGCACTAGCGGGAGAACTGGCACCGGGGAGCTGTTTTTT
.	TRBV9	.	TRBJ1-3	CASSGKPSSASGNTIYF	TGTGCCAGCAGCGGCAAGCCGTCCTCCGCCTCTGGAAACACCATATATTTT
.	TRBV5-1	.	TRBJ2-1	CASSVDGIYDSNEQFF	TGCGCCAGCAGCGTGGACGGGATCTACGACAGCAATGAGCAGTTCTTC
.	TRBV5-1	.	TRBJ1-1	CASSLGGPEFTEAFF	TGCGCCAGCAGCTTGGGAGGCCCCGAGTTTACTGAAGCTTTCTTT
TRBD1	TRBV6-1	once	TRBJ2-7	CASSEGGQGYYEQYF	TGTGCCAGCAGTGAAGGGGGACAGGGGTACTACGAGCAGTACTTC
TRBD2	TRBV5-6	.	TRBJ2-5	CASSSNRDWGGQETQYF	TGTGCCAGCAGCTCCAACCGGGACTGGGGGGGCCAAGAGACCCAGTACTTC
.	TRBV27	.	TRBJ1-2	CASSSLGYGYTF	TGTGCCAGCAGTTCCCTCGGCTATGGCTACACCTTC